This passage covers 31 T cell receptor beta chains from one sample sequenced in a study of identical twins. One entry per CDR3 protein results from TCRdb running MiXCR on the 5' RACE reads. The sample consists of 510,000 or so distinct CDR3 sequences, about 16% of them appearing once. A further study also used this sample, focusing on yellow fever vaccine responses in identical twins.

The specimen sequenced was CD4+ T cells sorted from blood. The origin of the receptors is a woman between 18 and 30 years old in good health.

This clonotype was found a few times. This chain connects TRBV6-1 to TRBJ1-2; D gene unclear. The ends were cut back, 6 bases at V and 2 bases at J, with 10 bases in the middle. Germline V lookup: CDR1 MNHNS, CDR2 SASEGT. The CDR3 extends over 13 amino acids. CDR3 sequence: CASRLTQNYGYTF. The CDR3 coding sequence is TGTGCCAGCAGGCTCACTCAGAACTATGGCTACACCTTC.

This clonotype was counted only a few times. CDR3 in DNA: TGCGCCAGCAGCTTGTCCGGGTGGGAGACAGATACGCAGTATTTT. Translation gives CASSLSGWETDTQYF. The V gene is TRBV5-1, the J gene TRBJ2-3, with TRBD2 as a possible D gene (5 bases). CDR3 length: 15 amino acids. Trimming shortened V by 1 base and J by 3 bases, and 12 bases separated the two germline ends. The germline CDR1 and CDR2 sequences are SGHRS and YFSETQ.

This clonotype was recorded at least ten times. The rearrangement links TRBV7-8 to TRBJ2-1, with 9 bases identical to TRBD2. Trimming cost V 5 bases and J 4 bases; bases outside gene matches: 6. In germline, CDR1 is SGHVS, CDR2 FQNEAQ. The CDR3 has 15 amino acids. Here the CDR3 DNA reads TGTGCCAGCAGCGTCGCGGGAGGGAGGTACAATGAGCAGTTCTTC. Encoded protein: CASSVAGGRYNEQFF. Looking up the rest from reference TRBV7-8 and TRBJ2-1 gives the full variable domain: GAGVSQSPRYKVAKRGQDVALRCDPISGHVSLFWYQQALGQGPEFLTYFQNEAQLDKSGLPSDRFFAERPEGSVSTLKIQRTQQEDSAVYLCASSVAGGRYNEQFFGPGTRLTVL.

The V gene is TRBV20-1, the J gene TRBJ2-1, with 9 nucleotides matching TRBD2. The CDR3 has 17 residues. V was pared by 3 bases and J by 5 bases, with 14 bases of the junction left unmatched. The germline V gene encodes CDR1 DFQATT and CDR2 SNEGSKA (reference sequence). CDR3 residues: CSARAGGRILGNNEQFF. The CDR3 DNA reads TGCAGTGCTAGGGCGGGGGGGCGAATCCTTGGAAACAATGAGCAGTTCTTC.

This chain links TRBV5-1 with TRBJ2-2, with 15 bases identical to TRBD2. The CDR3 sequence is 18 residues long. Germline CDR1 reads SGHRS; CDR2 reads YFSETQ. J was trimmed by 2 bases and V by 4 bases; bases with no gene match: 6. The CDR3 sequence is CASSQWTSGRVNTGELFF. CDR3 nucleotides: TGCGCCAGCAGCCAATGGACTAGCGGGAGGGTCAACACCGGGGAGCTGTTTTTT.

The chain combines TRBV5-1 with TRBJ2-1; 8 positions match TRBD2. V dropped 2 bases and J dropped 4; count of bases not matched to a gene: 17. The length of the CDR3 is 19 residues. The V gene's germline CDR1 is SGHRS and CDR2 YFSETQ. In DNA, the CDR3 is TGCGCCAGCAGCTTCCTAAAGGGCAGGATAGCGGGGACGTACAATGAGCAGTTCTTC. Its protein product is CASSFLKGRIAGTYNEQFF.

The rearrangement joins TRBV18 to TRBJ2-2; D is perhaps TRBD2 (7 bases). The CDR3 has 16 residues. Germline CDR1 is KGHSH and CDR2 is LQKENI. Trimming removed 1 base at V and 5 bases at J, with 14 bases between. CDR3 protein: CASSPLGGGQTGELFF. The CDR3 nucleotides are TGTGCCAGCTCACCACTAGGCGGGGGCCAGACCGGGGAGCTGTTTTTT. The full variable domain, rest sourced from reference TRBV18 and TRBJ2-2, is NAGVMQNPRHLVRRRGQEARLRCSPMKGHSHVYWYRQLPEEGLKFMVYLQKENIIDESGMPKERFSAEFPKEGPSILRIQQVVRGDSAAYFCASSPLGGGQTGELFFGEGSRLTVL.

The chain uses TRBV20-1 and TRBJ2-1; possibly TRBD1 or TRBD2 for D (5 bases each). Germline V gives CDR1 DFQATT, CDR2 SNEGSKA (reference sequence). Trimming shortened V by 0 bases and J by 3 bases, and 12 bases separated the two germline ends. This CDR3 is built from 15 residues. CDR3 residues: CSARDGARDYNEQFF. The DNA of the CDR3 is TGCAGTGCTAGAGATGGGGCGAGGGACTACAATGAGCAGTTCTTC.

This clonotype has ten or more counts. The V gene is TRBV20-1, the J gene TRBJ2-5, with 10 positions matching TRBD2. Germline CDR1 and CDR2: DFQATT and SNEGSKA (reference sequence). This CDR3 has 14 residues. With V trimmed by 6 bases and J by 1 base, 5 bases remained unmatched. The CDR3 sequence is CSAISGGTQETQYF. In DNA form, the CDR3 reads TGCAGTGCGATTAGCGGGGGGACCCAAGAGACCCAGTACTTC.

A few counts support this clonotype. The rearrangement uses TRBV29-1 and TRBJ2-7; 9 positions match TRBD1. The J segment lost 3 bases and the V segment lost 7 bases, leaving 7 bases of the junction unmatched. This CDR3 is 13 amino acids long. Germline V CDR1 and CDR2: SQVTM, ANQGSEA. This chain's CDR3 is CSAKGQGGYEQYF. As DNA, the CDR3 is TGCAGCGCCAAGGGACAGGGCGGCTACGAGCAGTACTTC.

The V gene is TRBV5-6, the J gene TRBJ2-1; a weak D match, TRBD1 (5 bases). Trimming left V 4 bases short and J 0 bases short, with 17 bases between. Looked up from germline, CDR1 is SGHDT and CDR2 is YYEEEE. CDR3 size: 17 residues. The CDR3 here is CASSPPLRQNSYNEQFF. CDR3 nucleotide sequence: TGTGCCAGCAGCCCACCGCTCAGACAGAACTCCTACAATGAGCAGTTCTTC.

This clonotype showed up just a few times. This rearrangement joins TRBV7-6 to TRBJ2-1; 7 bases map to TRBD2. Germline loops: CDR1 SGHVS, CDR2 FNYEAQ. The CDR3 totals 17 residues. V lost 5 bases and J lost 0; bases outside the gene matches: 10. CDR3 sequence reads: CASSPPTGGRSYNEQFF. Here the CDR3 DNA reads TGTGCCAGCAGCCCTCCGACGGGGGGTCGCTCCTACAATGAGCAGTTCTTC.

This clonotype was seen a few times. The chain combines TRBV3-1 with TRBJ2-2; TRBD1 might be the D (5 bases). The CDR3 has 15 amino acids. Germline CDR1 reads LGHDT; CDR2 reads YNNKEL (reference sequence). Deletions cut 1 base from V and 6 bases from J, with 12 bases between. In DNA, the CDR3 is TGTGCCAGCAGCCAAGCTGGGGCGATGGCCGGGGAGCTGTTTTTT. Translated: CASSQAGAMAGELFF.

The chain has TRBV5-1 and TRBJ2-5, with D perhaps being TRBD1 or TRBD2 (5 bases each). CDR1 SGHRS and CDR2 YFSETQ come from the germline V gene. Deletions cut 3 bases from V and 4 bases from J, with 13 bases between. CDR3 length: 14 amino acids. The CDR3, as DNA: TGCGCCAGCAGCTGGGACCTTAGCCGAGAGACCCAGTACTTC. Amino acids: CASSWDLSRETQYF.

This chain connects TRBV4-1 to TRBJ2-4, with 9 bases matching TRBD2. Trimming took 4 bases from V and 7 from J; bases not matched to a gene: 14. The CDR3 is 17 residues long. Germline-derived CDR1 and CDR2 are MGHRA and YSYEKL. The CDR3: CASSPDPSGGLMNIQYF. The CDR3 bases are TGCGCCAGCAGCCCCGACCCCAGCGGGGGGTTGATGAACATTCAGTACTTC.

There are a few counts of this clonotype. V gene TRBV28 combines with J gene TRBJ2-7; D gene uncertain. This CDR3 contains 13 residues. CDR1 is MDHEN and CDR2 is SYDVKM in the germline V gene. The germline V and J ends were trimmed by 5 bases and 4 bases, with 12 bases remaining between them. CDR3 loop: CASSPPPLYEQYF. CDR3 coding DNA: TGTGCCAGCAGTCCCCCTCCCCTGTACGAGCAGTACTTC.

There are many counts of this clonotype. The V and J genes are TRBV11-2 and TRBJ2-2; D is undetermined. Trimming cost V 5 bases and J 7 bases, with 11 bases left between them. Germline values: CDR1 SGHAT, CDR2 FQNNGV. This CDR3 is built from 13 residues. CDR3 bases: TGTGCCAGCAGCCCCCCCTGGGTCGGGGAGCTGTTTTTT. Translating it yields CASSPPWVGELFF.

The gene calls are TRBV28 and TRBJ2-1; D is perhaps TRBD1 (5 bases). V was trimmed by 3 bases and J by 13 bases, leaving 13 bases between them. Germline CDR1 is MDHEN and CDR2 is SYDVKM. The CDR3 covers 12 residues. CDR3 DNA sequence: TGTGCCAGCAGTTTTAGGGGATCTGATCAGTTCTTC. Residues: CASSFRGSDQFF.

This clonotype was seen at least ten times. The CDR3 coding sequence is TGTGCCAGCAGCCTTAGCGGGAGCGTTGGCAGGGAGCTGTTTTTT. This codes for CASSLSGSVGRELFF. The J gene is TRBJ2-2, the V gene TRBV3-1, with TRBD2 identical over 9 bases. Germline V gives CDR1 LGHDT, CDR2 YNNKEL (reference sequence). The CDR3 contains 15 residues. V shed 4 bases, J shed 9 bases, and the junction held 9 bases outside the gene matches.

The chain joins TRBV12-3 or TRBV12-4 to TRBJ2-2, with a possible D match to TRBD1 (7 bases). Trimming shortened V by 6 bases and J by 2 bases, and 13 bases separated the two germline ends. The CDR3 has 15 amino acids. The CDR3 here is CASREGTANTGELFF. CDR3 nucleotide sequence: TGTGCCAGCAGGGAGGGGACAGCCAACACCGGGGAGCTGTTTTTT.

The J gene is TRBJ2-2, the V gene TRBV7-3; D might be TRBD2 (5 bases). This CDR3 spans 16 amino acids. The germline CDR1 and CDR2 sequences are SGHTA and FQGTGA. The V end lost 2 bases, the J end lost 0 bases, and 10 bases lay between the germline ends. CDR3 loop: CASSLGPSPNTGELFF. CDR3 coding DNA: TGTGCCAGCAGCTTAGGTCCTAGCCCGAACACCGGGGAGCTGTTTTTT. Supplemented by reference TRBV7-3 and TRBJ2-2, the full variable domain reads GAGVSQTPSNKVTEKGKYVELRCDPISGHTALYWYRQSLGQGPEFLIYFQGTGAADDSGLPNDRFFAVRPEGSVSTLKIQRTERGDSAVYLCASSLGPSPNTGELFFGEGSRLTVL.

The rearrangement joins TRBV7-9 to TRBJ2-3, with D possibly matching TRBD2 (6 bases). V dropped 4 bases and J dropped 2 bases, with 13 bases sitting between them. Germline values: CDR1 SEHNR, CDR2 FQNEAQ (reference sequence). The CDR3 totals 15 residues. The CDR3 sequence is CASSSGLKITDTQYF. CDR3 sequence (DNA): TGTGCCAGCAGCTCCGGACTAAAAATCACAGATACGCAGTATTTT.

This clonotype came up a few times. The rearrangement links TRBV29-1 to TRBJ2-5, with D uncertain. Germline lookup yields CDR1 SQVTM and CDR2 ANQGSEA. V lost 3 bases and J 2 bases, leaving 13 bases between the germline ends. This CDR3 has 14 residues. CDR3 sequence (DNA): TGCAGCGTTGATGCGGCGGTCTTACAAGAGACCCAGTACTTC. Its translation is CSVDAAVLQETQYF.

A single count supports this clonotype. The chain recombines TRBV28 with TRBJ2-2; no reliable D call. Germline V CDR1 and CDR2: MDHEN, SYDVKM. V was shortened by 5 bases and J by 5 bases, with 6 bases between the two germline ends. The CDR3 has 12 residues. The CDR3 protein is CASSDWTGELFF. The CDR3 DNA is TGTGCCAGCAGTGATTGGACCGGGGAGCTGTTTTTT.

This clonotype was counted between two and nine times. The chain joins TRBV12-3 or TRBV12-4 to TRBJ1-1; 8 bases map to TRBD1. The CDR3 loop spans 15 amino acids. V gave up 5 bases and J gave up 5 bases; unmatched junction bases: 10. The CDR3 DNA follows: TGTGCCAGCAGTCCCCCGGACAGGGCCTTGACTGAAGCTTTCTTT. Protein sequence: CASSPPDRALTEAFF.

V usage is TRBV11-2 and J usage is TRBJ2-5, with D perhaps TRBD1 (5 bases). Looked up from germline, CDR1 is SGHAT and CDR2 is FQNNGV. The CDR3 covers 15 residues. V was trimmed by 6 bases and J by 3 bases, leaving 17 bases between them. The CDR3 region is CASSPKGRPEETQYF. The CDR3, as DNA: TGTGCCAGCAGTCCGAAGGGGCGTCCTGAAGAGACCCAGTACTTC.

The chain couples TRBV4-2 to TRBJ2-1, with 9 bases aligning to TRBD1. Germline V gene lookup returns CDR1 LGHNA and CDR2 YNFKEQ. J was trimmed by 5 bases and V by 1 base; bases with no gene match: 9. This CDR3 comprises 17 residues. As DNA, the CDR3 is TGTGCCAGCAGCCAAGGGTGGTCGCGGGACAGGGACAATGAGCAGTTCTTC. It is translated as CASSQGWSRDRDNEQFF.

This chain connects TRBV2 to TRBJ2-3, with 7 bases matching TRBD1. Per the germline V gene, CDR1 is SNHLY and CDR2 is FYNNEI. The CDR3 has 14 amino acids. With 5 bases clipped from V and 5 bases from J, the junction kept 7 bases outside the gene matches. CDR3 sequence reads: CASSYDRVEDTQYF. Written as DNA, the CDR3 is TGTGCCAGCAGTTACGACAGGGTAGAAGATACGCAGTATTTT.

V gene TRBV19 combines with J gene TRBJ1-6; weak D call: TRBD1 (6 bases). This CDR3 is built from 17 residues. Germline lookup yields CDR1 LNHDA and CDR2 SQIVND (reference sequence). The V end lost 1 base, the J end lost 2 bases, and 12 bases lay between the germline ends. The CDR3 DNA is TGTGCCAGTAGTATAGTCGCAGGGGAAACCTATAATTCACCCCTCCACTTT. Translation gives CASSIVAGETYNSPLHF.

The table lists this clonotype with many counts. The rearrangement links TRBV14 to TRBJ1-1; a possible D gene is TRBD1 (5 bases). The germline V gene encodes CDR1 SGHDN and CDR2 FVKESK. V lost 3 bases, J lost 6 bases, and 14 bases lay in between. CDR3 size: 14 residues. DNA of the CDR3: TGTGCCAGCAGCCACAAGGTCTCGGGGCCTGAAGCTTTCTTT. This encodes CASSHKVSGPEAFF.

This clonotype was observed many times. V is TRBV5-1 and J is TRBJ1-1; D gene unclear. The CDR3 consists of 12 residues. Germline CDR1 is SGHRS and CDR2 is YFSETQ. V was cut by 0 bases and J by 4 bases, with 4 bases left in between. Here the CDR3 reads CASSLEGTEAFF. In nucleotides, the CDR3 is TGCGCCAGCAGCTTGGAGGGCACTGAAGCTTTCTTT.